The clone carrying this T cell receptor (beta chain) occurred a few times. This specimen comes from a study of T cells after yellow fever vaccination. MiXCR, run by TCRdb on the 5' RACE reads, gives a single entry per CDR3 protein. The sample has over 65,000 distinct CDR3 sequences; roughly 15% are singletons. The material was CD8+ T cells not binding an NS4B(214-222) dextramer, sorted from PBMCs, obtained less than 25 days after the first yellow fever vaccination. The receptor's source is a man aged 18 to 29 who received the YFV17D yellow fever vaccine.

CDR3 region: CSARTGQTSTGELFF. The DNA for the CDR3 is TGCAGTGCTAGAACGGGTCAGACCTCCACCGGGGAGCTGTTTTTT. This rearrangement joins TRBV20-1 to TRBJ2-2; the D is unclear. Germline CDR1 and CDR2: DFQATT and SNEGSKA (reference sequence). The length of the CDR3 is 15 residues. Trimming removed 2 bases at V and 4 bases at J, with 14 bases between.